Detailed here is one TCR beta chain. This sample was taken from a study of cytomegalovirus exposure and HLA in healthy donors. The germline CDR1 and CDR2 sequences are MNHNS and SASEGT. Trimming stripped 1 base from V and 9 bases from J, with 16 bases between. CDR3 length: 15 residues. The study ran its PCR with 60 Vbeta and 13 Jbeta primers. The protocol was immunoSEQ multiplex PCR, while the TCRdb copy is restricted to in-frame clones and leaves out a portion. Among about 170,000 clones, roughly four fifths were seen once, and the ten largest hold 1.5% to 2%. The chain is built from TRBV6-1 and TRBJ1-5; D is unclear. Sequences were obtained from PBMCs. The sequence was obtained from a young woman in good health and CMV-seronegative. The CDR3 loop is CASSEVFGREGPQHF. The CDR3 DNA reads TGTGCCAGCAGTGAAGTTTTTGGGCGAGAAGGGCCCCAGCATTTT.